The 11 T cell receptor beta chains in this list originate from one sample, sequenced in a study of shared clonotypes between healthy human individuals. The data were produced by immunoSEQ multiplex PCR, yet TCRdb's version contains in-frame clones alone and is incomplete. The table records approximately 2.1 million clones, approximately 95% of them present only once. The source material was naive CD4+ T cells from PBMCs. Subset noted: CD45RA+ positively selected. These receptors all stem from a man younger than 35 in good health. Some clones in this sample may be carry-over from other donors' samples.

The chain links TRBV5-1 to TRBJ2-3, with 8 bases lining up with TRBD1. V lost 3 bases to trimming and J lost 4 bases; unmatched junction nucleotides: 4. CDR1 and CDR2 from the germline V gene are SGHRS and YFSETQ. CDR3 size: 14 residues. The CDR3 DNA follows: TGCGCCAGCAGCTCACAGGGGGGATCAGATACGCAGTATTTT. Translation: CASSSQGGSDTQYF. Looking up the rest from reference TRBV5-1 and TRBJ2-3 gives the full variable domain: KAGVTQTPRYLIKTRGQQVTLSCSPISGHRSVSWYQQTPGQGLQFLFEYFSETQRNKGNFPGRFSGRQFSNSRSEMNVSTLELGDSALYLCASSSQGGSDTQYFGPGTRLTVL.

The chain employs TRBV5-1 and TRBJ2-1, with TRBD2 matching over 11 bases. The V and J ends lost 6 bases and 0 bases, in that order; junction bases with no gene match: 5. Looked up from germline, CDR1 is SGHRS and CDR2 is YFSETQ. The CDR3 is 16 residues long. The CDR3 region is CASNGLAGSSYNEQFF. The CDR3 nucleotides are TGCGCCAGCAACGGACTAGCGGGCAGCTCCTACAATGAGCAGTTCTTC.

Only one count was recorded for this clone. CDR3 bases: TGTGCCAGCAGTAAAAGACTAGCGGACAACAATGAGCAGTTCTTC. This sequence encodes CASSKRLADNNEQFF. The V call is TRBV6-1, the J call TRBJ2-1; TRBD2 aligns across 9 bases. V shed 5 bases and J 5 bases; nucleotides not matched to a gene: 7. The germline CDR1 and CDR2 sequences are MNHNS and SASEGT. This CDR3 is built from 15 residues.

The chain recombines TRBV7-2 with TRBJ1-5; no firm D call. From germline, CDR1 is SGHTA and CDR2 FQGNSA. Deletions cut 5 bases from V and 6 bases from J, with 11 bases between. This CDR3 is built from 13 residues. In nucleotides, the CDR3 is TGTGCCAGCAGCAATAGTCGATTTCAGCCCCAGCATTTT. This encodes CASSNSRFQPQHF.

The V call is TRBV30, the J call TRBJ1-1, with 7 bases identical to TRBD1. Germline CDR1 and CDR2: GTSNPN and SVGIG (reference sequence). The CDR3 is 16 residues long. Trimming at V came to 0 bases and at J to 0 bases, leaving 7 bases not matched to a gene. The CDR3 region has the DNA TGTGCCTGGAGTGTAGGGGGCAGGGGTCTGAACACTGAAGCTTTCTTT. This encodes CAWSVGGRGLNTEAFF.

This clone showed up just once. V and J are TRBV6-5 and TRBJ1-5, with 8 bases lining up with TRBD1. In germline, CDR1 is MNHEY, CDR2 SVGAGI. This CDR3 region has 15 residues. Germline trimming cut 6 bases from V and 6 bases from J; bases unmatched to any gene: 10. The CDR3 coding sequence is TGTGCCAGCAGACCTGCCGGGACAGGTTTTCAGCCCCAGCATTTT. It encodes CASRPAGTGFQPQHF.

The table lists this clone with a few counts. V is TRBV19 and J is TRBJ1-1; 7 positions agree with TRBD1. CDR1 and CDR2 from the germline V gene are LNHDA and SQIVND (reference sequence). The CDR3 loop spans 13 amino acids. The trim removed 8 bases at V and 0 bases at J, leaving 3 bases unmatched. The CDR3 protein is CASGTAMNTEAFF. The CDR3 DNA sequence: TGTGCCAGTGGGACAGCTATGAACACTGAAGCTTTCTTT.

This chain links TRBV6-1 with TRBJ1-3, with D perhaps TRBD1 (5 bases). Germline CDR1 reads MNHNS; CDR2 reads SASEGT. The CDR3 spans 16 residues. V was pared by 2 bases and J by 1 base, with 12 bases between. The CDR3: CASSEPQGFSGNTIYF. For the CDR3, the DNA is TGTGCCAGCAGTGAACCCCAGGGATTTTCTGGAAACACCATATATTTT.

As regards this clone: Other nucleotide sequences from this sample produce the same CDR3. The chain's CDR3 is CASSLRRGEKLFF. The CDR3 coding sequence is TGTGCCAGCAGCTTAAGGAGGGGGGAAAAACTGTTTTTT. V and J are TRBV7-3 and TRBJ1-4; weak D call: TRBD1 (6 bases). V lost 1 base, J lost 8 bases, and 8 bases lay in between. From germline, CDR1 is SGHTA and CDR2 FQGTGA. This CDR3 is 13 amino acids long.

The chain couples TRBV19 to TRBJ1-1; 7 bases align to TRBD1. CDR1 and CDR2 (germline): LNHDA, SQIVND (reference sequence). After removal of 9 bases from V and 1 base from J, the junction contained 8 bases not matched to a gene. This CDR3 is 14 amino acids long. The CDR3 sequence: CASSSGQRNTEAFF. As DNA, the CDR3 is TGTGCCAGCTCCTCGGGACAGAGGAACACTGAAGCTTTCTTT.

J is TRBJ2-1 and V is TRBV6-5; 7 nucleotides agree with TRBD1. The CDR3 is made up of 14 amino acids. Germline V lookup: CDR1 MNHEY, CDR2 SVGAGI. The J segment lost 2 bases and the V segment lost 2 bases, leaving 0 bases of the junction unmatched. The DNA for the CDR3 is TGTGCCAGCAGTTACGGGACAGCCTACAATGAGCAGTTCTTC. It yields the protein CASSYGTAYNEQFF.